The 12 T cell receptor beta chains below were found in one sample sequenced in a study of OX40 agonist ivuxolimab in advanced cancers. Generated by immunoSEQ multiplex PCR, the TCRdb table keeps only in-frame clones and is missing some. The sample lists under 55,000 clones, roughly nine tenths occurring once. The source material was CD4+ or CD8+ T cells sorted from blood, sampled in a trial of the OX40 agonist ivuxolimab. Every receptor here comes from an adult with an advanced solid tumor such as melanoma, head and neck, liver or kidney cancer.

The chain has TRBV21-1 and TRBJ2-7; the table's D call TRBD1 went unverified against the DNA. TRBV21-1 is noted as a pseudogene. The length of the CDR3 is 14 residues. CDR3 protein: CASSKGGTNYEQYF. CDR3 coding DNA: TGTGCCAGCAGCAAAGGTGGGACAAACTACGAGCAGTACTTC.

The V call is TRBV15, the J call TRBJ1-1; D remains unclear. There are 11 residues in the CDR3. Trimming pared 4 bases from V and 4 bases from J, leaving 4 bases between. Germline V lookup: CDR1 LNHNV, CDR2 YYDKDF (reference sequence). CDR3 bases: TGTGCCACCAGCATTACCACTGAAGCTTTCTTT. Translation gives CATSITTEAFF.

V is TRBV7-3 and J is TRBJ2-3; 10 nucleotides match TRBD1. V shed 5 bases, J shed 4 bases, and the junction held 9 bases outside the gene matches. The CDR3 length is 16 residues. The germline V gene has CDR1 SGHTA and CDR2 FQGTGA. CDR3 coding DNA: TGTGCCAGCAGCCTACCGGGACAGGGGAAAGCAGATACGCAGTATTTT. Amino acid sequence: CASSLPGQGKADTQYF.

The gene calls are TRBV4-1 and TRBJ1-2; weak D call: TRBD1 (6 bases). CDR1 and CDR2 from the germline V gene are MGHRA and YSYEKL. The CDR3 is 18 amino acids. V was shortened by 0 bases and J by 3 bases, with 20 bases between the two germline ends. For the CDR3, the DNA is TGCGCCAGCAGCCAAGAGTATGGGGGGCTGCCCGCCTACTATGGCTACACCTTC. The encoded protein is CASSQEYGGLPAYYGYTF.

This clone was seen just once. CDR3 amino acids: CASSIAAEAFF. The CDR3, as DNA: TGTGCCAGTAGTATTGCCGCTGAAGCTTTCTTT. V gene TRBV19 combines with J gene TRBJ1-1; D uncertain. V was clipped by 3 bases and J by 6 bases, with 5 bases between them. CDR3 length: 11 amino acids. CDR1 is LNHDA and CDR2 is SQIVND in the germline V gene (reference sequence).

The genes are TRBV6-1 and TRBJ2-3; D perhaps matches TRBD2 (5 bases). V lost 2 bases, J lost 6 bases, and 18 bases lay in between. The germline gives CDR1 MNHNS, CDR2 SASEGT. The CDR3 sequence is 16 residues long. As DNA, the CDR3 is TGTGCCAGCAGTGAAAGGTCTAGGACTCGGACGGATACGCAGTATTTT. Its translation is CASSERSRTRTDTQYF.

This chain links TRBV10-3 with TRBJ1-1; tentative D call: TRBD1 (5 bases). Germline CDR1 ENHRY, CDR2 SYGVKD. V lost 2 bases and J 6 bases, leaving 16 bases between the germline ends. This CDR3 has 15 amino acids. CDR3 sequence (DNA): TGTGCCATCAGTGAGGGTCCTGCGGGGGTATCTGAAGCTTTCTTT. Translation gives CAISEGPAGVSEAFF.

The chain is built from TRBV2 and TRBJ2-3, with 9 bases identical to TRBD2. With 6 bases clipped from V and 1 base from J, the junction kept 2 bases outside the gene matches. The CDR3 is made up of 14 amino acids. Germline V gives CDR1 SNHLY, CDR2 FYNNEI. The CDR3 sequence: CASRERGGTDTQYF. The CDR3 DNA reads TGTGCCAGCAGGGAGCGGGGGGGCACAGATACGCAGTATTTT.

The table lists this clone with a few counts. This chain uses TRBV30 with TRBJ1-1; 7 nucleotides agree with TRBD1. V lost 5 bases, J lost 0 bases, and 3 bases stayed unmatched. The CDR3 is 13 residues long. Germline V gene lookup returns CDR1 GTSNPN and CDR2 SVGIG (reference sequence). CDR3 sequence (DNA): TGTGCCTGGTCCGGACAGGTGAACACTGAAGCTTTCTTT. Translation: CAWSGQVNTEAFF.

CDR3 residues: CASRRGEKLFF. In DNA, the CDR3 is TGTGCCAGCCGCAGGGGTGAAAAACTGTTTTTT. The V gene is TRBV7-9, the J gene TRBJ1-4; perhaps TRBD1 as D (6 bases). V lost 8 bases to trimming and J lost 7 bases, with 8 bases between them. The germline gives CDR1 SEHNR, CDR2 FQNEAQ (reference sequence). The CDR3 sequence is 11 residues long.

The chain couples TRBV7-9 to TRBJ2-7; TRBD1 might be the D (5 bases). CDR1 SEHNR and CDR2 FQNEAQ come from the germline V gene (reference sequence). The germline V and J ends were trimmed by 0 bases and 3 bases, with 9 bases remaining between them. The CDR3 has 14 residues. The CDR3 here is CASSLATDLYEQYF. In DNA form, the CDR3 reads TGTGCCAGCAGCTTAGCGACAGACCTCTACGAGCAGTACTTC.

This CDR3 reads CASSQDLAGTSYEQYF. The CDR3 coding sequence is TGTGCCAGCAGCCAAGACCTAGCGGGGACCTCCTACGAGCAGTACTTC. V is TRBV4-2 and J is TRBJ2-7; 9 bases match TRBD2. Unmatched junction bases numbered 3, after V lost 0 bases and J lost 0 bases. Germline values: CDR1 LGHNA, CDR2 YNFKEQ. This CDR3 has 16 amino acids.